The rows below give T cell receptor beta chains drawn from one sample of a study of cytomegalovirus exposure and HLA in healthy donors. Profiled with immunoSEQ multiplex PCR; TCRdb holds only in-frame clones, not every one. The table includes 130,000 to 150,000 clones, around 79% detected once. Input material: PBMCs. Receptor source: a woman in her thirties or forties in good health and CMV-seropositive. CDR3s include the opening cysteine and the closing phenylalanine or tryptophan. D genes are given only for firm matches. For some rows the clone size is stated as once, few or many, or as a class when expanded; others skip it.

v_call: TRBV15
j_call: TRBJ2-1
clone_size: .
cdr3_length: 15
d_call: TRBD1
cdr3_aa: CATSRPGQGNNEQFF
cdr3_nt: TGTGCCACCAGCAGGCCGGGACAGGGTAACAATGAGCAGTTCTTC

v_call: TRBV5-6
j_call: TRBJ1-4
clone_size: few
cdr3_length: 11
d_call: .
cdr3_aa: CASSSGEKLFF
cdr3_nt: TGTGCCAGCAGCTCAGGAGAAAAACTGTTTTTT

v_call: TRBV10-3
j_call: TRBJ2-3
clone_size: .
cdr3_length: 14
d_call: .
cdr3_aa: CAIRGTVSSDTQYF
cdr3_nt: TGTGCCATCAGAGGGACTGTAAGTTCAGATACGCAGTATTTT

v_call: TRBV7-2
j_call: TRBJ1-5
clone_size: .
cdr3_length: 14
d_call: .
cdr3_aa: CASSQQGKYQPQHF
cdr3_nt: TGTGCCAGCAGCCAACAGGGCAAGTATCAGCCCCAGCATTTT

v_call: TRBV7-2
j_call: TRBJ2-1
clone_size: .
cdr3_length: 15
d_call: TRBD1
cdr3_aa: CASSAGQGSYNEQFF
cdr3_nt: TGTGCCAGCAGCGCCGGACAGGGATCCTACAATGAGCAGTTCTTC

v_call: TRBV2
j_call: TRBJ1-6
clone_size: .
cdr3_length: 13
d_call: TRBD1
cdr3_aa: CASSAGGNSPLHF
cdr3_nt: TGTGCCAGCAGTGCAGGGGGGAATTCACCCCTCCACTTT

v_call: TRBV5-1
j_call: TRBJ2-2
clone_size: .
cdr3_length: 18
d_call: TRBD2
cdr3_aa: CASRGGLAGGQPTGELFF
cdr3_nt: TGCGCCAGCAGAGGAGGGCTAGCGGGGGGCCAACCGACCGGGGAGCTGTTTTTT

v_call: TRBV2
j_call: TRBJ2-5
clone_size: .
cdr3_length: 17
d_call: TRBD2
cdr3_aa: CASSDRGLAGTQETQYF
cdr3_nt: TGTGCCAGCAGTGACCGGGGACTAGCGGGTACCCAAGAGACCCAGTACTTC

v_call: TRBV30
j_call: TRBJ2-2
clone_size: .
cdr3_length: 13
d_call: TRBD1
cdr3_aa: CAWTGQGRRELFF
cdr3_nt: TGTGCCTGGACGGGACAGGGTCGCAGGGAGCTGTTTTTT

v_call: TRBV7-9
j_call: TRBJ2-3
clone_size: .
cdr3_length: 16
d_call: TRBD2
cdr3_aa: CASRAYGELAGGTQYF
cdr3_nt: TGTGCCAGCAGAGCTTACGGCGAACTAGCGGGCGGGACGCAGTATTTT

v_call: TRBV19
j_call: TRBJ2-5
clone_size: .
cdr3_length: 15
d_call: TRBD2
cdr3_aa: CASASGGRLQETQYF
cdr3_nt: TGTGCCAGCGCTTCGGGGGGGCGTTTACAAGAGACCCAGTACTTC

v_call: TRBV27
j_call: TRBJ2-5
clone_size: few
cdr3_length: 13
d_call: .
cdr3_aa: CASRRTGSGTQYF
cdr3_nt: TGTGCCAGCCGACGAACAGGGTCGGGGACCCAGTACTTC

v_call: TRBV6-5
j_call: TRBJ2-7
clone_size: .
cdr3_length: 14
d_call: TRBD2
cdr3_aa: CASSFIAGSYEQYF
cdr3_nt: TGTGCCAGCAGTTTCATAGCGGGATCCTACGAGCAGTACTTC

v_call: TRBV6-5
j_call: TRBJ2-1
clone_size: .
cdr3_length: 15
d_call: TRBD2
cdr3_aa: CASSSLAGGNNEQFF
cdr3_nt: TGTGCCAGCAGTTCTCTAGCGGGGGGCAACAATGAGCAGTTCTTC

v_call: TRBV20-1
j_call: TRBJ2-1
clone_size: .
cdr3_length: 11
d_call: .
cdr3_aa: CSARLSGEQFF
cdr3_nt: TGCAGTGCTAGGTTGTCAGGTGAGCAGTTCTTC

v_call: TRBV25-1
j_call: TRBJ1-1
clone_size: .
cdr3_length: 14
d_call: .
cdr3_aa: CASSRWGPNTEAFF
cdr3_nt: TGTGCCAGCAGTCGTTGGGGGCCCAACACTGAAGCTTTCTTT

v_call: TRBV5-1
j_call: TRBJ1-4
clone_size: few
cdr3_length: 14
d_call: .
cdr3_aa: CASTPTIGNGKLFF
cdr3_nt: TGCGCCAGCACCCCGACAATAGGTAACGGAAAACTGTTTTTT

v_call: TRBV28
j_call: TRBJ1-1
clone_size: .
cdr3_length: 13
d_call: .
cdr3_aa: CASSSSVNTEAFF
cdr3_nt: TGTGCCAGCAGCTCCTCCGTGAACACTGAAGCTTTCTTT

v_call: TRBV12-5
j_call: TRBJ2-3
clone_size: .
cdr3_length: 14
d_call: TRBD2
cdr3_aa: CASGLGGGTDTQYF
cdr3_nt: TGTGCTAGTGGGCTGGGGGGGGGCACAGATACGCAGTATTTT

v_call: TRBV19
j_call: TRBJ2-3
clone_size: .
cdr3_length: 14
d_call: .
cdr3_aa: CASSATGGTDTQYF
cdr3_nt: TGTGCCAGTAGTGCAACTGGAGGGACAGATACGCAGTATTTT

v_call: TRBV5-4
j_call: TRBJ1-4
clone_size: .
cdr3_length: 15
d_call: TRBD1
cdr3_aa: CASSLRTGEGEKLFF
cdr3_nt: TGTGCCAGCAGCTTAAGGACAGGGGAGGGTGAAAAACTGTTTTTT

v_call: TRBV23-1
j_call: TRBJ2-3
clone_size: .
cdr3_length: 21
d_call: .
cdr3_aa: CASPGDTGLRAEITSTDTQYF
cdr3_nt: TGCGCCAGTCCGGGAGATACGGGACTCCGAGCCGAGATTACTAGCACAGATACGCAGTATTTT

v_call: TRBV6-4
j_call: TRBJ1-5
clone_size: few
cdr3_length: 16
d_call: .
cdr3_aa: CASRDWRQGGNQPQHF
cdr3_nt: TGTGCCAGCAGGGATTGGCGGCAGGGTGGCAATCAGCCCCAGCATTTT

v_call: TRBV10-2
j_call: TRBJ1-6
clone_size: few
cdr3_length: 13
d_call: .
cdr3_aa: CASRQDWNSPLHF
cdr3_nt: TGCGCCAGCAGACAGGATTGGAATTCACCCCTCCACTTT

v_call: TRBV6-1
j_call: TRBJ1-5
clone_size: .
cdr3_length: 15
d_call: .
cdr3_aa: CASSVTRSNVQPQHF
cdr3_nt: TGTGCCAGCAGTGTCACAAGGAGTAACGTACAGCCCCAGCATTTT

v_call: TRBV7-9
j_call: TRBJ2-7
clone_size: .
cdr3_length: 13
d_call: .
cdr3_aa: CASSLSESYEQYF
cdr3_nt: TGTGCCAGCTCCCTTAGCGAGAGTTACGAGCAGTACTTC

v_call: TRBV10-3
j_call: TRBJ2-2
clone_size: .
cdr3_length: 15
d_call: TRBD1
cdr3_aa: CAISENSGGTGELFF
cdr3_nt: TGTGCCATCAGTGAGAATTCAGGGGGAACCGGGGAGCTGTTTTTT

v_call: TRBV19
j_call: TRBJ2-1
clone_size: .
cdr3_length: 14
d_call: TRBD2
cdr3_aa: CASSRGGGYNEQFF
cdr3_nt: TGTGCCAGTAGTCGCGGGGGGGGATACAATGAGCAGTTCTTC

v_call: TRBV7-3
j_call: TRBJ2-1
clone_size: .
cdr3_length: 15
d_call: TRBD1
cdr3_aa: CASSLGQGAGDEQFF
cdr3_nt: TGTGCCAGCAGCTTAGGGCAGGGGGCAGGCGATGAGCAGTTCTTC

v_call: TRBV2
j_call: TRBJ1-2
clone_size: .
cdr3_length: 13
d_call: .
cdr3_aa: CASSYYRENGYTF
cdr3_nt: TGTGCCAGCAGTTACTACAGGGAGAACGGCTACACCTTC

v_call: TRBV7-9
j_call: TRBJ1-4
clone_size: .
cdr3_length: 15
d_call: TRBD1
cdr3_aa: CASTPQGATNEKLFF
cdr3_nt: TGTGCCAGCACCCCGCAGGGGGCAACTAATGAAAAACTGTTTTTT

v_call: TRBV29-1
j_call: TRBJ2-3
clone_size: .
cdr3_length: 14
d_call: .
cdr3_aa: CSVEGLLFTDTQYF
cdr3_nt: TGCAGCGTTGAAGGACTACTTTTCACAGATACGCAGTATTTT

v_call: TRBV19
j_call: TRBJ2-7
clone_size: few
cdr3_length: 15
d_call: .
cdr3_aa: CASSIHRGNSYEQYF
cdr3_nt: TGTGCCAGTAGTATTCATCGGGGGAACTCCTACGAGCAGTACTTC

v_call: TRBV5-6
j_call: TRBJ1-1
clone_size: few
cdr3_length: 14
d_call: TRBD1
cdr3_aa: CASSQRTGFAEAFF
cdr3_nt: TGTGCCAGCAGCCAAAGGACAGGGTTTGCTGAAGCTTTCTTT

v_call: TRBV6-6
j_call: TRBJ2-7
clone_size: .
cdr3_length: 15
d_call: TRBD2
cdr3_aa: CASSYGGTSGYEQYF
cdr3_nt: TGTGCCAGCAGTTACGGCGGGACTAGCGGGTACGAGCAGTACTTC

v_call: TRBV5-4
j_call: TRBJ2-5
clone_size: .
cdr3_length: 15
d_call: TRBD1
cdr3_aa: CASSDDRGLEETQYF
cdr3_nt: TGTGCCAGCAGCGACGACAGGGGGCTGGAGGAGACCCAGTACTTC

v_call: TRBV2
j_call: TRBJ1-1
clone_size: .
cdr3_length: 15
d_call: .
cdr3_aa: CASSVDRTMNTEAFF
cdr3_nt: TGTGCCAGCAGTGTCGACAGAACCATGAACACTGAAGCTTTCTTT

v_call: TRBV19
j_call: TRBJ1-3
clone_size: .
cdr3_length: 17
d_call: TRBD1
cdr3_aa: CASSIDTGVDSGNTIYF
cdr3_nt: TGTGCCAGTAGTATAGATACAGGGGTGGACTCTGGAAACACCATATATTTT

v_call: TRBV9
j_call: TRBJ1-2
clone_size: .
cdr3_length: 15
d_call: .
cdr3_aa: CASSVSVSGAYGYTF
cdr3_nt: TGTGCCAGCAGCGTATCCGTAAGTGGGGCCTATGGCTACACCTTC

v_call: TRBV7-2
j_call: TRBJ2-1
clone_size: few
cdr3_length: 15
d_call: TRBD2
cdr3_aa: CASSSAWQRGEEQFF
cdr3_nt: TGTGCCAGCAGTTCGGCTTGGCAGCGGGGAGAAGAGCAGTTCTTC

v_call: TRBV2
j_call: TRBJ2-7
clone_size: .
cdr3_length: 15
d_call: TRBD2
cdr3_aa: CASRETSGVPNEQYF
cdr3_nt: TGTGCCAGCAGGGAGACTAGCGGGGTCCCTAACGAGCAGTACTTC

v_call: TRBV12-5
j_call: TRBJ2-5
clone_size: .
cdr3_length: 15
d_call: .
cdr3_aa: CASGLVQGFQETQYF
cdr3_nt: TGTGCTAGTGGTTTGGTACAGGGATTCCAAGAGACCCAGTACTTC